A single T cell receptor (beta chain) is shown here with its context. Its antigen is undetermined. Time point denoted: patch test 1, 2 weeks after DPC sensitization. Documented treatment: therapeutic diphenylcyclopropenone sensitization with weekly scalp DPC. The sample comes from a study of human T cells and chemical hapten exposure. TCRdb analysed the RACE reads with MiXCR anew, one entry per CDR3 protein. This table has 350,000 or so distinct CDR3 sequences, under 9% appearing once. Findings of the study overall: Once DPC sensitization occurred, TCRs above 1 in 1000 frequency showed no change. PT1 expanded TCR numbers rose with patch test score.

The receptor comes from a young woman with alopecia areata. Some clones in this sample may be carry-over from other donors' samples. Sequencing was performed on whole blood, taken in connection with sensitization to the hapten diphenylcyclopropenone (DPC).

CDR3 sequence reads: CASSFTLESPLHF. The CDR3 nucleotides are TGTGCCAGCAGCTTTACGTTGGAGTCACCCCTCCACTTT. This chain joins TRBV11-2 and TRBJ1-6; no clear D. The CDR3 is 13 residues long. Germline loops: CDR1 SGHAT, CDR2 FQNNGV. V lost 3 bases to trimming and J lost 10 bases, with 10 bases between them.